This TCR beta chain stems from a study of T cell changes during pregnancy in multiple sclerosis. The CDR3 runs to 13 residues. V lost 2 bases and J lost 4, with 8 bases in between. CDR1 and CDR2 (germline): SGHTA, FQGTGA. Sequencing used immunoSEQ multiplex PCR; TCRdb keeps in-frame clones, though not all of them. Counted here are around 50,000 clones, approximately 91% occurring once; the ten biggest clones make up 0.55% to 0.65%. The starting material was CD4+ T cells from peripheral blood mononuclear cells, obtained after pregnancy. V gene TRBV7-3 combines with J gene TRBJ1-2; tentative D call: TRBD1 (5 bases). The source is a female donor in good health, enrolled as a control in a pregnancy study. The CDR3 nucleotides are TGTGCCAGCAGCTTAGGGGCAGCCTATGGCTACACCTTC. It encodes CASSLGAAYGYTF.